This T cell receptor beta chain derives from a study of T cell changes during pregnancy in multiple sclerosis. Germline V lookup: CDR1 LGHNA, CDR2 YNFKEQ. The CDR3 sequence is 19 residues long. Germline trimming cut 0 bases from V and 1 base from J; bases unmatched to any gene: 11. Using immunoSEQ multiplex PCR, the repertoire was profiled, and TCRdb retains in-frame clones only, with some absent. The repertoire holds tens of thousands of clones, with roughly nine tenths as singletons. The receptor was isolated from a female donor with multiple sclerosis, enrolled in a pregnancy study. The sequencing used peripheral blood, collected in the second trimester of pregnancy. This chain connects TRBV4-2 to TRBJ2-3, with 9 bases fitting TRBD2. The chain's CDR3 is CASSQERRGASGGTDTQYF. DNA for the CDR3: TGTGCCAGCAGCCAAGAGAGACGGGGGGCTAGCGGGGGCACAGATACGCAGTATTTT.